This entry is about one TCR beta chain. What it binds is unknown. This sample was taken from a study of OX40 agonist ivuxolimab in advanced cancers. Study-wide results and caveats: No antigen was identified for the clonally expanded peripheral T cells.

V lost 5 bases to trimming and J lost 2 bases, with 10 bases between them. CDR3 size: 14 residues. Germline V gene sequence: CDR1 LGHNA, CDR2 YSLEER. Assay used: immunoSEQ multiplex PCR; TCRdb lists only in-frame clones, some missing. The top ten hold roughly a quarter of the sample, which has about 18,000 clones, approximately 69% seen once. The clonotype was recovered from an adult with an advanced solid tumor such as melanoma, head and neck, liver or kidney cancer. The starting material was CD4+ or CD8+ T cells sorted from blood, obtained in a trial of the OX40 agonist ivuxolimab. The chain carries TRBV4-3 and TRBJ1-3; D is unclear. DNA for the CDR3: TGCGCCAGCAGCACCGACACAACTGGAAACACCATATATTTT. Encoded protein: CASSTDTTGNTIYF.